This T cell receptor (beta chain) was retrieved from a study of cytomegalovirus exposure and HLA in healthy donors. V lost 6 bases, J lost 5 bases, and 7 bases stayed unmatched. There are 13 residues in the CDR3. From germline, CDR1 is SQVTM and CDR2 ANQGSEA. Use of 60 Vbeta and 13 Jbeta primers characterized the PCR. Clones were read by immunoSEQ multiplex PCR, and TCRdb kept only the in-frame ones, dropping some. The sample's table shows some 200,000 clones. Sample: PBMCs. The receptor was isolated from a young man in good health and CMV-seronegative. The gene calls are TRBV29-1 and TRBJ2-5, with 9 bases matching TRBD1. CDR3 amino acids: CSVIQGAGETQYF. The CDR3 DNA follows: TGCAGCGTCATACAGGGGGCAGGTGAGACCCAGTACTTC.